These T cell receptor beta chains were read from a single sample in a study of blood T cell repertoires in COVID-19. Using immunoSEQ multiplex PCR, the repertoire was profiled, and TCRdb retains in-frame clones only, with some absent. The sample holds 250,000 to 300,000 clones, 80% to 90% seen once. Sequenced input: peripheral blood. The receptor set was obtained from a woman in her sixties or seventies with acute or convalescent COVID-19. CDR3s leave out the opening cysteine and the closing phenylalanine or tryptophan. Each record gives: J gene, V gene, CDR3 protein.

J: TRBJ2-3
V: TRBV29-1
CDR3: SVGRAARGHTDTQY

J: TRBJ1-1
V: TRBV18
CDR3: ASSPLTVNTEAF

J: TRBJ1-5
V: TRBV6-5
CDR3: ASSSTGLQPQH

J: TRBJ1-6
V: TRBV5-5
CDR3: ASSFSWDRYSPLH

J: TRBJ2-7
V: TRBV29-1
CDR3: SVAPQGYEQY

J: TRBJ2-1
V: TRBV6-5
CDR3: ASSYEGGAGNNEQF

J: TRBJ2-4
V: TRBV19
CDR3: ASSMGTGQRDIQY

J: TRBJ2-1
V: TRBV12-3/TRBV12-4
CDR3: ASSLGPEGGRF

J: TRBJ1-2
V: TRBV15
CDR3: ATSRTGGGYT

J: TRBJ1-2
V: TRBV30
CDR3: AWSFQGRGYT

J: TRBJ2-6
V: TRBV30
CDR3: AWSVGDSGANVLT

J: TRBJ2-7
V: TRBV3-1/TRBV3-2
CDR3: ASSLGQGARVQY

J: TRBJ2-3
V: TRBV20-1
CDR3: SASPSGGRDTQY

J: TRBJ1-2
V: TRBV4-1
CDR3: ASSQAFTAKANYGYT

J: TRBJ2-1
V: TRBV10-3
CDR3: AISESSTTPNEQF

J: TRBJ1-1
V: TRBV9
CDR3: ASSGQHTEAF

J: TRBJ2-7
V: TRBV5-1
CDR3: ASSQQGSDVGEQY

J: TRBJ2-5
V: TRBV23-1
CDR3: ASSRTGGPWGTKNQETQY

J: TRBJ2-1
V: TRBV10-3
CDR3: AINGGKESYNEQF

J: TRBJ1-5
V: TRBV6-5
CDR3: ASNRDSDQPQH

J: TRBJ2-3
V: TRBV10-1
CDR3: ASSVRGGKDTQY

J: TRBJ1-5
V: TRBV7-2
CDR3: ASSLASGLRPQH

J: TRBJ2-7
V: TRBV10-3
CDR3: AISLDRASEQY

J: TRBJ1-2
V: TRBV10-3
CDR3: AITGTGDYGYT

J: TRBJ1-1
V: TRBV4-2
CDR3: ASSQDVYREGEAF

J: TRBJ1-4
V: TRBV11-2
CDR3: ASSFFGVSSNEKLF

J: TRBJ2-3
V: TRBV3-1/TRBV3-2
CDR3: ASSEVGGTDTQY

J: TRBJ2-1
V: TRBV19
CDR3: ASKKSSYNEQF

J: TRBJ1-6
V: TRBV27
CDR3: ASKADRDASPLH

J: TRBJ2-7
V: TRBV15
CDR3: ATSRDGRRSSYEQY

J: TRBJ1-1
V: TRBV18
CDR3: ASTPDRNTEAF

J: TRBJ2-2
V: TRBV5-6
CDR3: ASSFDRKINTGELF

J: TRBJ1-1
V: TRBV2
CDR3: ASSREATYTEAF

J: TRBJ1-5
V: TRBV10-1
CDR3: ASSNRENQPQH

J: TRBJ1-4
V: TRBV2
CDR3: ASSVDRVTNEKLF

J: TRBJ2-2
V: TRBV6-2/TRBV6-3
CDR3: ASSLRRGAGELF

J: TRBJ1-2
V: TRBV2
CDR3: ASSERTGGGYT

J: TRBJ1-5
V: TRBV19
CDR3: ASRRDTGSNQPQH

J: TRBJ1-2
V: TRBV24-1
CDR3: ATSDLIDGGVRYGYT

J: TRBJ1-4
V: TRBV6-2/TRBV6-3
CDR3: ASSILNEKLF

J: TRBJ2-2
V: TRBV10-1
CDR3: ASSVTSGTTGELF

J: TRBJ1-2
V: TRBV6-5
CDR3: ASRPDRVSRYT

J: TRBJ1-3
V: TRBV5-1
CDR3: ASSLGDRRTSGNTIY

J: TRBJ2-7
V: TRBV5-6
CDR3: ASSFPGGGSNYEQY

J: TRBJ1-6
V: TRBV6-1
CDR3: ASSEGAGRRYNSPLH

J: TRBJ2-7
V: TRBV27
CDR3: ASRTGSRSTYEQY

J: TRBJ1-2
V: TRBV20-1
CDR3: SASGGTGDRYGYT

J: TRBJ2-5
V: TRBV24-1
CDR3: ATSDTSGTQY

J: TRBJ1-3
V: TRBV5-1
CDR3: ASSWDSRSGNTIY

J: TRBJ1-3
V: TRBV7-9
CDR3: ASSLAGTEFGPIY

J: TRBJ1-1
V: TRBV6-6
CDR3: ASSFDRNSEAF

J: TRBJ1-2
V: TRBV28
CDR3: ASRQTGRYYGYT